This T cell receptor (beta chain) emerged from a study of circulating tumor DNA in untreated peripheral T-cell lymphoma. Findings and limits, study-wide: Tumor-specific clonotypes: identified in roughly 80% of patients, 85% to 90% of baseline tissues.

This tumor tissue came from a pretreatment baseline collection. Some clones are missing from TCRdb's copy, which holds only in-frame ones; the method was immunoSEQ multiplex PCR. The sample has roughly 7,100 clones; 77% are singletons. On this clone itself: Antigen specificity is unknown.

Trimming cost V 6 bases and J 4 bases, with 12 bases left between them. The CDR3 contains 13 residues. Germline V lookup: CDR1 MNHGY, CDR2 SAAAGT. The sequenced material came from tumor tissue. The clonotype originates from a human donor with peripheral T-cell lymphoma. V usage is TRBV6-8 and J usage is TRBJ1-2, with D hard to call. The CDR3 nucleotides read TGTGCCAGCAGCCCGGATCCTGCCTATGGCTACACCTTC. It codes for CASSPDPAYGYTF.